A selection of T cell receptor beta chains follows, all from one sample in a study of siplizumab effects on memory and regulatory T cells. The table came from immunoSEQ multiplex PCR; TCRdb's copy has only in-frame clones and leaves some out. The sample holds 85,000 to 130,000 clones, about 90% seen once. Material: Tregs sorted from blood. These receptors were taken from a human donor in good health. Both conserved end residues are part of each CDR3. D genes are given only for firm matches. Clone size appears in some rows only: once, few, many, or a class for an expanded clone.

abundance	v_gene	j_gene	d_gene	CDR3aa	CDR3nt
.	TRBV10-3	TRBJ2-7	.	CAISGSSGTRSYEQYF	TGTGCCATCAGTGGGAGTTCAGGGACCCGCTCCTACGAGCAGTACTTC
.	TRBV2	TRBJ2-2	.	CASIGTHYTGELFF	TGTGCCAGCATTGGGACACATTACACCGGGGAGCTGTTTTTT
.	TRBV18	TRBJ1-5	.	CASSLIGDSYSNQPQHF	TGTGCCAGCTCACTAATTGGCGACAGCTATAGCAATCAGCCCCAGCATTTT
.	TRBV7-2	TRBJ2-3	TRBD1	CASSPRLVGQGLF	TGTGCCAGCAGCCCCCGGCTCGTGGGACAGGGACTATTT
.	TRBV15	TRBJ2-1	TRBD1	CATSSNRGRTYNEQFF	TGTGCCACCAGCAGTAACAGGGGGCGAACCTACAATGAGCAGTTCTTC
.	TRBV19	TRBJ2-7	TRBD2	CASSSGSWSYEQYF	TGTGCCAGCAGTAGCGGGAGTTGGTCCTACGAGCAGTACTTC
.	TRBV6-5	TRBJ1-2	TRBD1	CASSVRQGAVGGYTF	TGTGCCAGCAGTGTCCGACAGGGAGCGGTGGGGGGCTACACCTTC
.	TRBV7-9	TRBJ2-3	.	CASSTRGPDTQYF	TGTGCCAGCAGCACCAGGGGTCCAGATACGCAGTATTTT
.	TRBV18	TRBJ2-2	.	CASSREAGAGELFF	TGTGCCAGCTCTCGTGAGGCCGGGGCCGGGGAGCTGTTTTTT
.	TRBV2	TRBJ2-7	.	CASTLGGLSYEQYF	TGTGCCAGCACCCTAGGGGGACTCTCCTACGAGCAGTACTTC
.	TRBV5-1	TRBJ1-3	.	CASSEVRDTGPGNTIYF	TGCGCCAGCAGCGAGGTCCGGGACACCGGCCCTGGAAACACCATATATTTT
once	TRBV9	TRBJ2-7	TRBD1	CASSVGQGASYEQYF	TGTGCCAGCAGCGTGGGACAGGGGGCTTCCTACGAGCAGTACTTC
.	TRBV7-6	TRBJ2-1	TRBD2	CASSSRGGSGLAGDNEQFF	TGTGCCAGCAGCTCTCGTGGGGGGTCGGGACTAGCGGGAGACAATGAGCAGTTCTTC
.	TRBV7-9	TRBJ2-1	TRBD1	CASRPTGGLLNEQFF	TGTGCCAGCAGGCCTACAGGGGGTCTTTTGAATGAGCAGTTCTTC
.	TRBV19	TRBJ2-3	TRBD1	CASSPLQGAGTQYF	TGTGCCAGTAGTCCTCTCCAGGGGGCTGGTACGCAGTATTTT
once	TRBV5-4	TRBJ2-3	TRBD1	CASSPQTGVSNTQYF	TGTGCCAGCAGCCCTCAGACAGGGGTATCAAATACGCAGTATTTT
.	TRBV14	TRBJ2-5	TRBD2	CASSAGLAGGPWETQYF	TGTGCCAGCAGCGCGGGACTAGCGGGAGGGCCATGGGAGACCCAGTACTTC
.	TRBV19	TRBJ2-2	.	CASRKVDTGELFF	TGTGCCAGTAGAAAGGTAGACACCGGGGAGCTGTTTTTT
.	TRBV6-1	TRBJ2-2	TRBD2	CASRELAGDTGELFF	TGTGCCAGCAGAGAACTAGCGGGAGACACCGGGGAGCTGTTTTTT
once	TRBV5-1	TRBJ2-2	.	CASSLYERARAGELFF	TGCGCCAGCAGCTTGTATGAGCGGGCTAGAGCAGGGGAGCTGTTTTTT
.	TRBV19	TRBJ1-2	TRBD1	CASTHVGTVYGYTF	TGTGCCAGTACCCATGTGGGGACAGTCTATGGCTACACCTTC
.	TRBV10-1	TRBJ2-2	.	CASSEGAGRVGDTGELFF	TGCGCCAGCAGTGAGGGTGCGGGGAGAGTTGGGGACACCGGGGAGCTGTTTTTT
.	TRBV6-6	TRBJ2-4	.	CASSYARNIQYF	TGTGCCAGCAGTTATGCGCGAAACATTCAGTACTTC
once	TRBV5-1	TRBJ2-5	TRBD1	CASSPTGQEETQYF	TGCGCCAGCAGCCCGACGGGACAGGAAGAGACCCAGTACTTC
once	TRBV10-3	TRBJ2-3	.	CAINGLTTDTQYF	TGTGCCATCAATGGCCTCACAACAGATACGCAGTATTTT
.	TRBV10-3	TRBJ2-7	TRBD2	CAIGTSVFYEQYF	TGTGCCATTGGGACTAGCGTTTTTTACGAGCAGTACTTC
once	TRBV5-6	TRBJ1-4	.	CASSLTRGGKLFF	TGTGCCAGCAGCTTGACAAGGGGAGGAAAACTGTTTTTT
once	TRBV5-4	TRBJ2-2	.	CASTSTLANTGELFF	TGTGCCAGCACCTCGACACTTGCGAACACCGGGGAGCTGTTTTTT
few	TRBV28	TRBJ1-6	TRBD1	CASRYSGQARNSPLHF	TGTGCCAGCAGGTATTCGGGACAGGCCCGTAATTCACCCCTCCACTTT
.	TRBV7-9	TRBJ2-2	.	CASSPLRDFVGELFF	TGTGCCAGCAGCCCCCTACGGGATTTCGTAGGGGAGCTGTTTTTT
few	TRBV2	TRBJ2-7	TRBD1	CASSTGTGGWPTSWAIYEQYF	TGTGCCAGCAGTACCGGGACAGGGGGGTGGCCGACTAGCTGGGCCATCTACGAGCAGTACTTC
.	TRBV27	TRBJ1-3	.	CASRPGGSGNTIYF	TGTGCCAGCAGGCCGGGAGGCTCTGGAAACACCATATATTTT
.	TRBV6-6	TRBJ1-5	.	CASRLGGSVLDQPQHF	TGTGCCAGCCGCCTCGGGGGGAGTGTCTTAGATCAGCCCCAGCATTTT
.	TRBV9	TRBJ1-1	.	CASSEHWTTEAFF	TGTGCCAGCAGCGAGCATTGGACCACTGAAGCTTTCTTT
.	TRBV21-1	TRBJ1-5	.	CASSSSGTGAPHSNQPQHF	TGTGCCAGCAGCTCCTCCGGGACAGGAGCACCACATAGCAATCAGCCCCAGCATTTT
.	TRBV5-1	TRBJ1-1	TRBD1	CASSLWSDRGTEAFF	TGCGCCAGCAGCTTGTGGTCGGACAGGGGGACTGAAGCTTTCTTT
.	TRBV29-1	TRBJ2-3	TRBD1	CSAGPGQGVGDTQYF	TGCAGCGCCGGACCGGGACAGGGGGTAGGGGATACGCAGTATTTT
.	TRBV28	TRBJ1-5	.	CASNRVGWQPQHF	TGTGCCAGCAACCGGGTTGGGTGGCAGCCCCAGCATTTT
.	TRBV20-1	TRBJ2-3	.	CSAIRYDTQYF	TGCAGTGCTATTAGATATGATACGCAGTATTTT
.	TRBV30	TRBJ2-5	.	CAWESGSGTQYF	TGTGCCTGGGAGTCAGGGTCGGGAACCCAGTACTTC
.	TRBV19	TRBJ1-2	.	CASSSPGGSISGYTF	TGTGCCAGTAGTTCTCCCGGGGGCTCTATATCTGGCTACACCTTC
once	TRBV7-2	TRBJ2-7	.	CASSLRRDYEQYF	TGTGCCAGCAGCTTACGACGGGACTACGAGCAGTACTTC